A single sample is the source of the 4 T cell receptor beta chains below, sequenced in a study of T cells after posttransplantation cyclophosphamide. Assay used: immunoSEQ multiplex PCR; TCRdb lists only in-frame clones, some missing. This table holds 15,000 to 19,000 clones, roughly 84% found once. Control samples came 1 year after myeloablative marrow transplants with methotrexate plus calcineurin inhibitor. Sequenced material: PBMCs, taken roughly 57 weeks after allogeneic stem cell transplant with calcineurin inhibitor and methotrexate. These receptors were taken from a male patient in his late teens or twenties who received an allogeneic stem cell transplant from a related donor, was CMV-positive, and had no GVHD. Some T cells may originate from the graft donor.

The genes are TRBV7-2 and TRBJ2-7, with TRBD1 matching 10 bases. Trimming removed 4 bases from V and 5 bases from J; junction bases left unmatched: 5. Germline V gene data show CDR1 as SGHTA and CDR2 as FQGNSA. The CDR3 contains 14 residues. The CDR3 region has the DNA TGTGCCAGCAGCTACCGACAGGGGGCCCACGAGCAGTACTTC. Encoded protein: CASSYRQGAHEQYF.

The chain employs TRBV5-1 and TRBJ2-5; D might be TRBD2 (6 bases). The CDR3 is made up of 16 amino acids. Trimming shortened V by 1 base and J by 1 base, and 14 bases separated the two germline ends. Germline V gene sequence: CDR1 SGHRS, CDR2 YFSETQ. The CDR3 loop is CASSLTVWEAQETQYF. DNA of the CDR3: TGCGCCAGCAGCTTGACGGTTTGGGAGGCCCAAGAGACCCAGTACTTC. The complete variable domain, with remaining parts taken from reference TRBV5-1 and TRBJ2-5, reads KAGVTQTPRYLIKTRGQQVTLSCSPISGHRSVSWYQQTPGQGLQFLFEYFSETQRNKGNFPGRFSGRQFSNSRSEMNVSTLELGDSALYLCASSLTVWEAQETQYFGPGTRLLVL.

This sequence joins TRBV4-2 and TRBJ1-5; TRBD1 is a possible D gene (6 bases). V was trimmed by 0 bases and J by 2 bases, leaving 11 bases between them. Germline CDR1 LGHNA, CDR2 YNFKEQ. The CDR3 extends over 16 amino acids. This CDR3 reads CASSQDEGGGNQPQHF. In DNA, the CDR3 is TGTGCCAGCAGCCAAGATGAAGGGGGAGGCAATCAGCCCCAGCATTTT.

The chain uses TRBV6-5 and TRBJ1-6, with 10 bases identical to TRBD1. Germline loops: CDR1 MNHEY, CDR2 SVGAGI. V shed 6 bases and J 10 bases; nucleotides not matched to a gene: 9. CDR3 length: 15 amino acids. CDR3 sequence: CASRQPGTGASPLHF. The CDR3 nucleotides are TGTGCCAGCAGACAACCAGGGACAGGGGCCTCACCCCTCCACTTT.